The 21 T cell receptor beta chains in this list originate from one sample, sequenced in a study of blood T cell repertoires in COVID-19. The assay was immunoSEQ multiplex PCR, and TCRdb's table has in-frame clones only and misses some. Of about 150,000 clones in the sample, more than 75% were seen once. Sequencing used peripheral blood. The receptor set was obtained from a human donor in a cohort sampled during active COVID-19.

The rearrangement uses TRBV5-6 and TRBJ1-1, with D perhaps matching TRBD1 (5 bases). V lost 2 bases and J lost 11, with 13 bases in between. From germline, CDR1 is SGHDT and CDR2 YYEEEE. The CDR3 spans 12 residues. The CDR3 nucleotides read TGTGCCAGCAGCTTAGGGGAAATCGGGGCTTTCTTT. It yields the protein CASSLGEIGAFF. The full variable domain, in which reference TRBV5-6 and TRBJ1-1 provide the parts outside the CDR3, is DAGVTQSPTHLIKTRGQQVTLRCSPKSGHDTVSWYQQALGQGPQFIFQYYEEEERQRGNFPDRFSGHQFPNYSSELNVNALLLGDSALYLCASSLGEIGAFFGQGTRLTVV.

The chain links TRBV15 to TRBJ2-2; D is ambiguous. The CDR3 has 16 residues. Germline values: CDR1 LNHNV, CDR2 YYDKDF (reference sequence). The V gene lost 5 bases and the J gene lost 0 bases, with 13 bases spanning the gap. The CDR3 DNA sequence: TGTGCCACCAGCGAGTCAAGGCGGACGAACACCGGGGAGCTGTTTTTT. Translating it yields CATSESRRTNTGELFF.

This sequence joins TRBV7-9 and TRBJ1-3; 7 bases map to TRBD1. This CDR3 is 15 amino acids long. V shed 5 bases, J shed 2 bases, and the junction held 6 bases outside the gene matches. Germline values: CDR1 SEHNR, CDR2 FQNEAQ (reference sequence). CDR3 nucleotide sequence: TGTGCCAGCAGCCCGGAGACAGGGACTGGAAACACCATATATTTT. Its protein product is CASSPETGTGNTIYF.

This clone has only one observation. J is TRBJ2-7 and V is TRBV11-3, with 9 bases lining up with TRBD1. V lost 5 bases and J lost 3; bases outside the gene matches: 17. This CDR3 is built from 18 residues. CDR1 and CDR2 from the germline V gene are SGHNT and YENEEA. As DNA, the CDR3 is TGTGCCAGCAGCCTAAGACCTTGGACAGGGGCATTTGACTACGAGCAGTACTTC. This codes for CASSLRPWTGAFDYEQYF.

The chain uses TRBV7-9 and TRBJ1-2, with 8 bases fitting TRBD1. The CDR3 loop spans 14 amino acids. V lost 5 bases, J lost 4 bases, and 6 bases stayed unmatched. Per germline, CDR1 SEHNR and CDR2 FQNEAQ (reference sequence). CDR3 sequence (DNA): TGTGCCAGCAGCAGGCCAGGGGGCGGCTATGGCTACACCTTC. It translates to CASSRPGGGYGYTF.

The V gene is TRBV24-1, the J gene TRBJ1-5, with TRBD1 matching over 9 bases. V was clipped by 5 bases and J by 3 bases; unmatched bases: 7. The CDR3 is 16 amino acids. CDR1 and CDR2 (germline): KGHDR, SFDVKD. The CDR3 spells CATSVLDRGFNQPQHF. CDR3 coding DNA: TGTGCCACCAGTGTTCTGGACAGGGGCTTCAATCAGCCCCAGCATTTT.

Comments on this clone: Different DNA sequences within this sample yield the same CDR3. V and J are TRBV5-1 and TRBJ1-3, with D perhaps matching TRBD1 (5 bases). CDR1 is SGHRS and CDR2 is YFSETQ in the germline V gene. CDR3 size: 14 residues. V gave up 1 base and J gave up 1 base, with 6 bases separating them. The CDR3 coding sequence is TGCGCCAGCAGCTTGCAGGGTTCTGGAAACACCATATATTTT. Encoded protein: CASSLQGSGNTIYF.

This chain links TRBV30 with TRBJ2-1, with D possibly TRBD2 on 6 matching bases. There are 12 residues in the CDR3. Germline assignment: CDR1 GTSNPN and CDR2 SVGIG (reference sequence). V lost 0 bases and J 7 bases, leaving 7 bases between the germline ends. For the CDR3, the DNA is TGTGCCTGGAGTGTACGGGAGAATGAGCAGTTCTTC. This translates into CAWSVRENEQFF.

The V and J genes are TRBV7-3 and TRBJ2-1; TRBD2 matches 12 bases. This CDR3 spans 18 amino acids. CDR1 is SGHTA and CDR2 is FQGTGA in the germline V gene. The junction had 6 bases not matched to a gene; V was cut back by 2 bases and J by 1 base. The CDR3 DNA follows: TGTGCCAGCAGCTTATTGCCGACTAGCGGGGGATCCTACAATGAGCAGTTCTTC. Translating gives CASSLLPTSGGSYNEQFF.

The chain is built from TRBV6-6 and TRBJ1-5, with 8 bases that match TRBD1. The CDR3 totals 16 residues. The trim removed 6 bases at V and 1 base at J, leaving 8 bases unmatched. CDR1 MNHNY and CDR2 SVGAGI come from the germline V gene (reference sequence). As DNA, the CDR3 is TGTGCCAGCAGCCGCAGGGGGCAGGGAAGCAATCAGCCCCAGCATTTT. It yields the protein CASSRRGQGSNQPQHF.

The CDR3 DNA follows: TGTGCCAGCTCACCTCCGGGACAGGGGGACTGGGACACCGGGGAGCTGTTTTTT. As protein: CASSPPGQGDWDTGELFF. This chain connects TRBV18 to TRBJ2-2; 11 bases match TRBD1. After removal of 3 bases from V and 3 bases from J, the junction contained 9 bases not matched to a gene. Germline V gene lookup returns CDR1 KGHSH and CDR2 LQKENI. This CDR3 has 18 amino acids.

The V and J genes are TRBV27 and TRBJ2-1; D perhaps matches TRBD1 (5 bases). The CDR3 has 14 amino acids. CDR1 is MNHEY, CDR2 SMNVEV, per germline (reference sequence). The V gene lost 2 bases and the J gene lost 3 bases, with 8 bases spanning the gap. In DNA form, the CDR3 reads TGTGCCAGCAGTTTAACAGGCGGCTACAATGAGCAGTTCTTC. This sequence encodes CASSLTGGYNEQFF.

The chain combines TRBV9 with TRBJ2-2; 12 bases map to TRBD1. The germline V gene encodes CDR1 SGDLS and CDR2 YYNGEE. J lost 7 bases, V lost 3 bases, and 4 bases had no gene match. This CDR3 spans 15 amino acids. The CDR3 sequence is CASSAGTGGHGELFF. CDR3 sequence (DNA): TGTGCCAGCAGCGCCGGGACAGGGGGCCACGGGGAGCTGTTTTTT.

The rearrangement joins TRBV20-1 to TRBJ2-5; D is undetermined. Trimming pared 3 bases from V and 1 base from J, leaving 12 bases between. Germline V lookup: CDR1 DFQATT, CDR2 SNEGSKA (reference sequence). The CDR3 is 14 residues long. In nucleotides, the CDR3 is TGCAGTGCTAGTCCCCCGGGTCTCCAAGAGACCCAGTACTTC. Protein: CSASPPGLQETQYF.

The chain carries TRBV29-1 and TRBJ1-1; the match to TRBD1 covers 7 bases. The germline V gene has CDR1 SQVTM and CDR2 ANQGSEA. V lost 5 bases to trimming and J lost 5 bases; unmatched junction nucleotides: 11. CDR3 length equals 14 residues. The CDR3 spells CSVLGQDVGTEAFF. The CDR3 nucleotides read TGCAGCGTTCTAGGACAGGATGTCGGGACTGAAGCTTTCTTT.

The gene calls are TRBV28 and TRBJ1-5; D is perhaps TRBD1 (5 bases). There are 15 residues in the CDR3. V was trimmed by 5 bases and J by 9 bases, leaving 20 bases between them. Germline CDR1 is MDHEN and CDR2 is SYDVKM. The CDR3 nucleotides read TGTGCCAGCAGTCAATCAGGGTCGGTGTGGCGGCCCCAGCATTTT. Its translation: CASSQSGSVWRPQHF.

The V gene is TRBV9, the J gene TRBJ2-2, with D tentatively TRBD2 (5 bases). The CDR3 runs 16 residues. Per the germline V gene, CDR1 is SGDLS and CDR2 is YYNGEE. The V and J ends lost 4 bases and 4 bases respectively, with 17 bases between them. CDR3 loop: CASSLSPIRGTGELFF. The CDR3 region has the DNA TGTGCCAGCAGCCTGAGCCCGATCCGGGGCACCGGGGAGCTGTTTTTT.

This clone was observed a few times. The chain has TRBV19 and TRBJ1-3; 7 nucleotides match TRBD1. The CDR3 has 15 amino acids. V lost 6 bases and J lost 4; bases outside the gene matches: 9. CDR1 and CDR2 from the germline V gene are LNHDA and SQIVND (reference sequence). The CDR3, as DNA: TGTGCCAGTAGGGACAGGTCGACTGGGGGAAACACCATATATTTT. Translation: CASRDRSTGGNTIYF.

The chain joins TRBV28 to TRBJ1-3, with 10 nucleotides matching TRBD1. The CDR3 contains 16 residues. Germline-derived CDR1 and CDR2 are MDHEN and SYDVKM. V lost 1 base and J lost 2; bases outside the gene matches: 2. CDR3 in amino acids: CASSLLGQGTGNTIYF. The CDR3 DNA follows: TGTGCCAGCAGTTTATTGGGACAGGGGACTGGAAACACCATATATTTT. Drawing the rest from reference TRBV28 and TRBJ1-3, the complete variable domain is DVKVTQSSRYLVKRTGEKVFLECVQDMDHENMFWYRQDPGLGLRLIYFSYDVKMKEKGDIPEGYSVSREKKERFSLILESASTNQTSMYLCASSLLGQGTGNTIYFGEGSWLTVV.

The chain carries TRBV5-6 and TRBJ2-7; possible D gene TRBD1, 5 bases. V lost 4 bases and J 6 bases, leaving 14 bases between the germline ends. This CDR3 comprises 13 residues. CDR1 and CDR2 (germline): SGHDT, YYEEEE. The CDR3 coding sequence is TGTGCCAGCAGCCCCCGACAGCTTGGCGAGCAGTACGTC. Translated: CASSPRQLGEQYV.

This chain connects TRBV30 to TRBJ2-2; 8 bases are a match to TRBD1. The CDR3 spans 16 residues. Germline CDR1 reads GTSNPN; CDR2 reads SVGIG (reference sequence). The J segment lost 5 bases and the V segment lost 5 bases, leaving 13 bases of the junction unmatched. The CDR3 nucleotides read TGTGCCTGGGGGTTACCGGGACAGGTTTTAACCGGGGAGCTGTTTTTT. It translates to CAWGLPGQVLTGELFF.